The 30 T cell receptor beta chains in this list originate from one sample, sequenced in a study of T cell repertoires in cytomegalovirus infection (dated by TCRdb to about 2019). The listed sequencing device is Illumina HiSeq 1500. TCRdb itself trimmed the public reads at Q25 with fastp, ran MiXCR and retained productive beta chains. Each record represents a unique CDR3 protein, reported with the most common genes and DNA among its rows. A total of approximately 290,000 distinct CDR3 sequences appear in this sample, roughly 23% of them only once. About 14% of the sample belongs to the ten largest clones. Material for sequencing was PBMCs. These receptors were collected from a human donor in good health (CMV status not recorded). Some clones in this sample may be carry-over from other donors' samples.

In this sample, this clonotype turned up many times. The chain has TRBV7-9 and TRBJ1-3; unclear D gene. The CDR3 runs to 14 residues. Trimming took off 7 bases at V and 4 bases at J, with 14 bases between the two ends. CDR1 and CDR2 from the germline V gene are SEHNR and FQNEAQ (reference sequence). The CDR3 DNA sequence: TGTGCCAGCACCCCTTCCACGGGGGGAAACACCATATATTTT. Translated, it gives CASTPSTGGNTIYF.

This clonotype was counted a few times. The chain is built from TRBV24-1 and TRBJ2-1; 7 bases map to TRBD2. V gave up 4 bases and J gave up 6 bases; unmatched junction bases: 2. Germline V gene sequence: CDR1 KGHDR, CDR2 SFDVKD. This CDR3 has 13 residues. CDR3 loop: CATSDRTSNEQFF. In DNA, the CDR3 is TGTGCCACCAGTGACCGGACTAGCAATGAGCAGTTCTTC.

In this sample, this clonotype turned up many times. The genes are TRBV7-2 and TRBJ2-7; D is uncertain. Trimming shortened V by 5 bases and J by 3 bases, and 8 bases separated the two germline ends. The CDR3 runs to 12 residues. Germline values: CDR1 SGHTA, CDR2 FQGNSA. DNA for the CDR3: TGTGCCAGCAGCACAACCTACTACGAGCAGTACTTC. Translation: CASSTTYYEQYF.

This clonotype was detected many times. The chain couples TRBV7-2 to TRBJ1-5; maybe TRBD1 (6 bases). CDR1 SGHTA and CDR2 FQGNSA come from the germline V gene. V shed 1 base and J shed 7 bases, with 14 bases lying between them. CDR3 length: 15 residues. The CDR3 spells CASSLEGTKDQPQHF. CDR3 sequence (DNA): TGTGCCAGCAGCTTAGAGGGGACAAAGGACCAGCCCCAGCATTTT. The whole variable domain, filled in from reference TRBV7-2 and TRBJ1-5, reads GAGVSQSPSNKVTEKGKDVELRCDPISGHTALYWYRQSLGQGLEFLIYFQGNSAPDKSGLPSDRFSAERTGGSVSTLTIQRTQQEDSAVYLCASSLEGTKDQPQHFGDGTRLSIL.

In DNA form, the CDR3 reads TGTGCCAGCAGCTTGGGTTACAAGAGGACCCAGTACTTC. The encoded protein is CASSLGYKRTQYF. V and J are TRBV7-2 and TRBJ2-5; unclear D gene. Deletions cut 3 bases from V and 7 bases from J, with 12 bases between. CDR1 is SGHTA and CDR2 is FQGNSA in the germline V gene. This CDR3 comprises 13 residues.

This clonotype appeared many times. CDR3 coding DNA: TGTGCCAGCAGTAACCCAGGGGGCCAGCAGTACGTC. Amino acids: CASSNPGGQQYV. V usage is TRBV6-1 and J usage is TRBJ2-7; 8 bases match TRBD1. J was trimmed by 8 bases and V by 5 bases; bases with no gene match: 5. Looked up from germline, CDR1 is MNHNS and CDR2 is SASEGT. This CDR3 spans 12 amino acids.

This clonotype was recorded many times. CDR3 nucleotides: TGTGCCAGCAGTACGGCTAGCGGGAGCTATGAGCAGTTCTTC. Residues: CASSTASGSYEQFF. V and J are TRBV12-3 or TRBV12-4 and TRBJ2-1, with 10 bases that match TRBD2. J gave up 8 bases and V 5 bases, and 6 bases lay outside the gene matches. This CDR3 contains 14 residues.

This clonotype was seen once. With a much larger clone just one base away, this may be a read error. The chain is built from TRBV7-2 and TRBJ2-1; unclear D gene. Trimming left V 1 base short and J 9 bases short, with 10 bases between. In germline, CDR1 is SGHTA, CDR2 FQGNSA. The CDR3 extends over 13 amino acids. Written as DNA, the CDR3 is TGTGCCAGCAGCTTAGTTTATGGGGTTGAGCAGTTCTTC. It is translated as CASSLVYGVEQFF.

This clonotype was counted only a few times. The chain links TRBV7-9 to TRBJ1-5; 9 bases line up with TRBD1. V shed 0 bases and J 4 bases; nucleotides not matched to a gene: 4. CDR1 and CDR2 (germline): SEHNR, FQNEAQ (reference sequence). The CDR3 contains 16 residues. The CDR3 nucleotides read TGTGCCAGCAGCTTAGCGGGGGACAGGGTAAATCAGCCCCAGCATTTT. Its translation: CASSLAGDRVNQPQHF. Full variable domain (rest looked up from reference TRBV7-9 and TRBJ1-5): DTGVSQNPRHKITKRGQNVTFRCDPISEHNRLYWYRQTLGQGPEFLTYFQNEAQLEKSRLLSDRFSAERPKGSFSTLEIQRTEQGDSAMYLCASSLAGDRVNQPQHFGDGTRLSIL.

Written as DNA, the CDR3 is TGTGCCAGCATACGAGCGGCCTCCTACAATGAGCAGTTCTTC. It yields the protein CASIRAASYNEQFF. V gene TRBV2 combines with J gene TRBJ2-1; D might be TRBD2 (5 bases). This CDR3 spans 14 amino acids. V was cut by 7 bases and J by 0 bases, with 10 bases left in between. Per the germline V gene, CDR1 is SNHLY and CDR2 is FYNNEI.

This clonotype was seen more than once but under ten times. The gene calls are TRBV28 and TRBJ2-3; the match to TRBD1 covers 9 bases. V lost 6 bases and J lost 6; bases outside the gene matches: 7. There are 14 residues in the CDR3. Germline V gives CDR1 MDHEN, CDR2 SYDVKM. The CDR3 nucleotides read TGTGCCAGCAGCCCGGACAGGGGAGGTGATACGCAGTATTTT. This gives the protein CASSPDRGGDTQYF.

A few counts support this clonotype. The genes are TRBV20-1 and TRBJ1-1; D is unclear. CDR3 length: 13 amino acids. Per germline, CDR1 DFQATT and CDR2 SNEGSKA (reference sequence). V lost 2 bases to trimming and J lost 3 bases, with 10 bases between them. CDR3: CSARPTGDTEAFF. CDR3 nucleotides: TGCAGTGCTAGACCCACTGGGGACACTGAAGCTTTCTTT.

This rearrangement joins TRBV19 to TRBJ2-1, with TRBD2 identical over 7 bases. Germline assignment: CDR1 LNHDA and CDR2 SQIVND (reference sequence). The CDR3 totals 17 residues. Trimming at V came to 5 bases and at J to 1 base, leaving 11 bases not matched to a gene. CDR3 coding DNA: TGTGCCAGTAGTCCTCCGGAAGGGAGGGTTTCCTACAATGAGCAGTTCTTC. Its translation: CASSPPEGRVSYNEQFF. Drawing the rest from reference TRBV19 and TRBJ2-1, the complete variable domain is DGGITQSPKYLFRKEGQNVTLSCEQNLNHDAMYWYRQDPGQGLRLIYYSQIVNDFQKGDIAEGYSVSREKKESFPLTVTSAQKNPTAFYLCASSPPEGRVSYNEQFFGPGTRLTVL.

This clonotype showed up many times. This chain joins TRBV10-3 and TRBJ2-7; 9 nucleotides align to TRBD2. The length of the CDR3 is 14 residues. Germline V gives CDR1 ENHRY, CDR2 SYGVKD. The chain's CDR3 is CAVRAGGSSYEQYV. For the CDR3, the DNA is TGTGCCGTCAGAGCGGGAGGAAGCTCCTACGAGCAGTACGTC.

The rearrangement links TRBV4-3 to TRBJ2-5, with unresolved D. The CDR3 totals 14 residues. Germline V gene sequence: CDR1 LGHNA, CDR2 YSLEER. The V end lost 1 base, the J end lost 1 base, and 7 bases lay between the germline ends. The CDR3 loop is CASSQGIGQETQYF. In nucleotides, the CDR3 is TGCGCCAGCAGCCAAGGGATAGGCCAAGAGACCCAGTACTTC.

This chain links TRBV28 with TRBJ2-3; 9 bases are a match to TRBD2. The V and J ends lost 7 bases and 6 bases, in that order; junction bases with no gene match: 11. The CDR3 spans 15 residues. The germline V gene encodes CDR1 MDHEN and CDR2 SYDVKM. CDR3: CASTEGGGGGDTQYF. In DNA form, the CDR3 reads TGTGCCAGCACCGAAGGAGGCGGGGGGGGGGATACGCAGTATTTT.

The V call is TRBV19, the J call TRBJ2-2; D not resolved. V lost 3 bases and J 4 bases, leaving 12 bases between the germline ends. Germline CDR1 and CDR2: LNHDA and SQIVND (reference sequence). The CDR3 covers 15 residues. The CDR3 here is CASSMNLRSTGELFF. DNA for the CDR3: TGTGCCAGTAGTATGAATCTGCGGAGCACCGGGGAGCTGTTTTTT.

The sample holds a few counts of this clonotype. This chain links TRBV20-1 with TRBJ2-3; 10 bases map to TRBD2. Germline values: CDR1 DFQATT, CDR2 SNEGSKA (reference sequence). Unmatched junction bases numbered 10, after V lost 3 bases and J lost 1 base. This CDR3 contains 17 residues. The CDR3 sequence: CSASRLAGAGGTDTQYF. DNA for the CDR3: TGCAGTGCTAGTCGCCTAGCGGGAGCTGGGGGCACAGATACGCAGTATTTT.

This rearrangement joins TRBV7-3 to TRBJ2-1; D unclear. The CDR3 sequence is 15 residues long. The V end lost 2 bases, the J end lost 4 bases, and 12 bases lay between the germline ends. Germline lookup yields CDR1 SGHTA and CDR2 FQGTGA. CDR3 sequence reads: CASSLDGGNYNEQFF. The CDR3 DNA is TGTGCCAGCAGCTTAGACGGCGGTAATTACAATGAGCAGTTCTTC.

This clonotype has ten or more counts. This chain connects TRBV7-2 to TRBJ1-5; TRBD1 is a possible D gene (5 bases). V lost 3 bases, J lost 9 bases, and 15 bases lay in between. The CDR3 consists of 14 residues. Germline values: CDR1 SGHTA, CDR2 FQGNSA. The DNA of the CDR3 is TGTGCCAGCAGCTTCGGGACTCCCCAGGGGCCCCAGCATTTT. It codes for CASSFGTPQGPQHF.

The rearrangement uses TRBV20-1 and TRBJ2-3; 7 bases fit TRBD1. J lost 4 bases, V lost 6 bases, and 10 bases had no gene match. This CDR3 has 14 amino acids. Germline-derived CDR1 and CDR2 are DFQATT and SNEGSKA (reference sequence). CDR3 amino acids: CSAWGQFAADTQYF. CDR3 DNA sequence: TGCAGTGCGTGGGGACAGTTCGCGGCAGATACGCAGTATTTT.

As to this clonotype: Given a much more abundant clone one base away, this may be a read error. The chain employs TRBV7-9 and TRBJ2-3; D not certain. Germline V gives CDR1 SEHNR, CDR2 FQNEAQ (reference sequence). The CDR3 loop spans 12 amino acids. CDR3 bases: TGTGACAGCAGCCCCGACACAGATACGCAGTATTTT. This translates into CDSSPDTDTQYF.

This chain links TRBV6-2 or TRBV6-3 with TRBJ2-7; 10 bases agree with TRBD1. Germline V gives CDR1 MNHEY, CDR2 SVGEGT. The CDR3 spans 15 residues. V dropped 6 bases and J dropped 3; count of bases not matched to a gene: 8. The CDR3 spells CASRGTGDNFYEQYF. As DNA, the CDR3 is TGTGCCAGCAGGGGGACAGGGGATAACTTCTACGAGCAGTACTTC.

The V gene is TRBV28, the J gene TRBJ1-6; D may be TRBD1 (6 bases). Deletions cut 4 bases from V and 0 bases from J, with 13 bases between. CDR1 is MDHEN and CDR2 is SYDVKM in the germline V gene. This CDR3 contains 17 residues. The CDR3 DNA follows: TGTGCCAGCAGTTCTCCACAGGGTGGCTCCTATAATTCACCCCTCCACTTT. Protein product: CASSSPQGGSYNSPLHF.

The V call is TRBV27, the J call TRBJ2-1; possibly TRBD2 for D (5 bases). V was cut by 4 bases and J by 4 bases, with 11 bases left in between. The CDR3 is 14 residues long. Germline loops: CDR1 MNHEY, CDR2 SMNVEV (reference sequence). CDR3: CASSSLAPYNEQFF. DNA for the CDR3: TGTGCCAGCAGTTCCCTAGCACCTTACAATGAGCAGTTCTTC.

This clonotype came up many times. The chain employs TRBV7-2 and TRBJ2-3; TRBD2 aligns across 9 bases. Germline trimming cut 5 bases from V and 6 bases from J; bases unmatched to any gene: 12. The CDR3 runs 16 residues. The germline CDR1 and CDR2 sequences are SGHTA and FQGNSA. DNA of the CDR3: TGTGCCAGCAGCCTATGGACTAGCGCGAGAGCGGATACGCAGTATTTT. Translation: CASSLWTSARADTQYF.

The sample holds a few counts of this clonotype. This rearrangement joins TRBV5-1 to TRBJ1-1, with TRBD1 as a possible D gene (5 bases). Trimming removed 4 bases at V and 1 base at J, with 14 bases between. Germline CDR1 is SGHRS and CDR2 is YFSETQ. The CDR3 covers 15 residues. CDR3: CASSPGLRENTEAFF. The CDR3 region has the DNA TGCGCCAGCAGCCCGGGGCTGCGTGAGAACACTGAAGCTTTCTTT.

The rearrangement links TRBV29-1 to TRBJ2-2; D gene uncertain. Trimming took off 3 bases at V and 1 base at J, with 3 bases between the two ends. CDR3 length: 12 residues. Germline CDR1 and CDR2: SQVTM and ANQGSEA. The CDR3 loop reads CSVDRNTGELFF. For the CDR3, the DNA is TGCAGCGTTGATAGGAACACCGGGGAGCTGTTTTTT.

The table lists this clonotype with a few counts. V usage is TRBV11-1 and J usage is TRBJ2-1, with D perhaps given as TRBD1 or TRBD2 (6 bases each). Per germline, CDR1 SGHAT and CDR2 FQDESV (reference sequence). V was clipped by 5 bases and J by 5 bases, with 19 bases between them. The CDR3 extends over 16 amino acids. CDR3 bases: TGTGCCAGCAGCCCCCACAGGGAGCGGACTAACAATGAGCAGTTCTTC. It is translated as CASSPHRERTNNEQFF. The variable domain in full, with the rest retrieved from reference TRBV11-1 and TRBJ2-1, is EAEVAQSPRYKITEKSQAVAFWCDPISGHATLYWYRQILGQGPELLVQFQDESVVDDSQLPKDRFSAERLKGVDSTLKIQPAELGDSAMYLCASSPHRERTNNEQFFGPGTRLTVL.

This clonotype was seen more than once but under ten times. This chain connects TRBV19 to TRBJ1-5, with D possibly being TRBD1 (5 bases). The CDR3 consists of 17 residues. V dropped 7 bases and J dropped 1 base, with 20 bases sitting between them. CDR1 LNHDA and CDR2 SQIVND come from the germline V gene (reference sequence). CDR3 nucleotide sequence: TGTGCCAGTACCAAGGGCGGGGGACGGAGGAGCAATCAGCCCCAGCATTTT. As protein: CASTKGGGRRSNQPQHF.